The 3 T cell receptor beta chains given below trace back to one sample, sequenced in a study of T cell repertoires in cytomegalovirus infection. Their antigens are not known. TCRdb used MiXCR to reprocess the reads, holding one entry per CDR3 protein. The table lists some 110,000 distinct CDR3 sequences, around 30% of them singletons. Sequencing was performed on CD8+ T cells from cultured PBMCs, taken from culture after CMV antigen stimulation. The receptors were sampled from a human donor in good health (CMV status not recorded). Some clones in this sample may be carry-over from other donors' samples.

The DNA for the CDR3 is TGTGCCACCAGCAGAGACATGTACAGGGGGACAGATACGCAGTATTTT. This sequence encodes CATSRDMYRGTDTQYF. The chain couples TRBV15 to TRBJ2-3; 8 positions match TRBD1. The trim removed 0 bases at V and 3 bases at J, leaving 5 bases unmatched. From germline, CDR1 is LNHNV and CDR2 YYDKDF (reference sequence). This CDR3 is 16 amino acids long.

The V gene is TRBV4-1, the J gene TRBJ2-7, with 7 bases lining up with TRBD1. Germline V CDR1 and CDR2: MGHRA, YSYEKL. V shed 0 bases, J shed 2 bases, and the junction held 4 bases outside the gene matches. This CDR3 spans 15 amino acids. The CDR3 loop is CASSQEPGQTYEQYF. CDR3 nucleotide sequence: TGCGCCAGCAGCCAAGAGCCGGGACAGACCTACGAGCAGTACTTC.

The rearrangement uses TRBV7-8 and TRBJ2-5, with D possibly TRBD2 on 7 matching bases. CDR3 length equals 15 residues. With 1 base removed from V and 1 base from J, the gap between germline ends came to 10 bases. The germline gives CDR1 SGHVS, CDR2 FQNEAQ. The CDR3 coding sequence is TGTGCCAGCAGCTTAGACGGGGGGCTCCAAGAGACCCAGTACTTC. Its translation is CASSLDGGLQETQYF.